This T cell receptor beta chain was sequenced during a study of T cell responses to AZD1222 COVID-19 vaccine (dated by TCRdb to 2020 to 2023). Turning to the overall study: AZD1222 recipients given second doses at about 4 weeks or at about 12 weeks were pooled, since spike-specific TCR depth and breadth were not found to differ between the two schedules. A total of around 240 trial participants underwent TCR sequencing, of whom approximately 200 had received two doses of AZD1222 and about 25 had received two doses of the MenACWY control vaccine. Trial participants were enrolled by age into 18-55, 56-69 and 70-plus year subgroups, with roughly 160, 29 and 62 TCR-sequenced participants respectively.

The CDR3 regions of human TCRbeta chains were analyzed by immunosequencing. For the original study's pipeline: TCRs in the repertoires were matched against a reference library of SARS-CoV-2-specific TCRs that had been generated with the MIRA antigen-specificity platform. Breadth was defined as the fraction of unique TCRs that were SARS-CoV-2-associated, and depth was defined as the fraction of total T cells that were SARS-CoV-2-associated. Using the MIRA data, every spike-specific TCR was mapped to the spike region that the TCR reacted to and assigned to either a CD4 or a CD8 class. Log10-transformed breadth and depth values were compared by one-way ANOVA with Sidak's multiple comparisons tests. TCRdb limited this immuneACCESS table to in-frame rearrangements with V and J called. A share of clones is missing; checked studies link under half to unresolved V genes, and the rest is unexplained. V and J calls and clone size are given by that table; D and trimming were obtained from the DNA. Present in this sample are roughly 200,000 clones, just over 85% of which were seen just once. Together, the top ten hold 7.5% to 9.5% of the sample.

General conclusions and limits of the study: Participants were mostly white British, with more females than males. The authors suggested clonal diversity may have been underestimated. The 56-69-year group was small, and its depth increase did not reach significance, likely because of low power. After two AZD1222 doses, spike-specific TCR breadth and depth were significantly higher than at day 0 and than in MenACWY recipients. Conclusions about previously exposed vaccinees are limited, since just 6 or 7 AZD1222 recipients were seropositive for SARS-CoV-2 at baseline. Epitopes outside the regions mutated in the B.1.351 and B.1.1.7 variants were reportedly recognized by nearly half of the unique spike-specific TCRs. Because no samples from the day 14 peak response were available, repertoires could be characterized only after the peak T cell response. Vaccine-associated CD4 TCRs spanned the whole spike protein, with dominant responses in regions 160-218 and 743-854.

The time point label of this sample denotes: baseline before first vaccination. Vaccinee samples came from UK trials COV001 and COV002, including a single-blind randomized controlled phase 2/3 trial of AZD1222 (ChAdOx1 nCoV-19) in healthy adults. For TCRbeta chain sequencing, PBMC samples were collected from trial participants at day 0 and at day 28 after the second dose. Concerning this clone itself: No cognate antigen has been identified for it. The input lacks base qualities; no much larger clone sits a single base away.

The clonotype was recovered from an adult in good health. Sample: peripheral blood, taken on day 0 of AZD1222 vaccination.

The CDR3 region reads CASSLGGGDGYTF. In nucleotides, the sequence is TGTGCCAGCAGCTTAGGTGGGGGAGATGGCTACACCTTC. The rearrangement combines TRBV7-9 with TRBJ1-2; perhaps TRBD1 is the D gene, with 5 bases matching. Trimming takes 1 base from V and 6 bases from J, and the germline ends sit 9 bases apart. Looking up the germline V gene (reference sequence) yields CDR1 SEHNR and CDR2 FQNEAQ. The CDR3 spans 13 residues, from the cysteine through the phenylalanine. The sequence is cut down to CDR3 DNA, 39 bases in frame from base 1.